This is a list of T cell receptor beta chains from one sample in a study of blood T cell repertoires in COVID-19. Repertoires were generated with immunoSEQ multiplex PCR, while TCRdb's copy carries only in-frame clones and drops some. The top ten hold around 3.1% of the sample, which has 250,000 or so clones, about 90% seen once. Input material: PBMCs or T cells enriched from blood (not recorded which). These receptors originate from a woman between 35 and 50 years old who had been exposed to COVID-19. CDR3s include the opening cysteine and the closing phenylalanine or tryptophan. Fields, in order: D gene, J gene, V gene, clone size, CDR3 protein, CDR3 DNA. A D gene is named only where the DNA matches it firmly. Expanded clones are given a class, and other clones once, few, many or no size at all.

D gene: NA
J gene: TRBJ1-5
V gene: TRBV4-2
clone size: NA
CDR3 protein: CASSQPDRNNQPQHF
CDR3 DNA: TGTGCCAGCAGCCAACCCGACAGGAACAATCAGCCCCAGCATTTT

D gene: TRBD1
J gene: TRBJ2-7
V gene: TRBV28
clone size: NA
CDR3 protein: CASSSGHRGLYEQYF
CDR3 DNA: TGTGCCAGCAGTTCGGGACATAGGGGGCTCTACGAGCAGTACTTC

D gene: TRBD1
J gene: TRBJ1-2
V gene: TRBV5-1
clone size: NA
CDR3 protein: CASSWDRGIDGYTF
CDR3 DNA: TGCGCCAGCAGCTGGGACAGGGGAATAGATGGCTACACCTTC

D gene: NA
J gene: TRBJ1-2
V gene: TRBV7-8
clone size: NA
CDR3 protein: CASSLSSTGGHGYTF
CDR3 DNA: TGTGCCAGCAGCTTAAGCTCGACAGGCGGCCATGGCTACACCTTC

D gene: TRBD1
J gene: TRBJ2-2
V gene: TRBV19
clone size: NA
CDR3 protein: CASSTQGVGELFF
CDR3 DNA: TGTGCCAGTAGTACTCAGGGGGTCGGGGAGCTGTTTTTT

D gene: TRBD1
J gene: TRBJ1-1
V gene: TRBV12-3/TRBV12-4
clone size: NA
CDR3 protein: CASSSDRGTEAFF
CDR3 DNA: TGTGCCAGCAGTTCAGACAGGGGAACTGAAGCTTTCTTT

D gene: NA
J gene: TRBJ1-2
V gene: TRBV19
clone size: NA
CDR3 protein: CASSITGGDYGYTF
CDR3 DNA: TGTGCCAGTAGTATAACCGGGGGTGACTATGGCTACACCTTC

D gene: NA
J gene: TRBJ2-4
V gene: TRBV3-1/TRBV3-2
clone size: NA
CDR3 protein: CASSQDGVSKNIQYF
CDR3 DNA: TGTGCCAGCAGCCAAGACGGGGTGTCCAAAAACATTCAGTACTTC

D gene: TRBD1
J gene: TRBJ2-7
V gene: TRBV10-3
clone size: once
CDR3 protein: CAISDTGQGHEQYF
CDR3 DNA: TGTGCCATCAGTGATACGGGACAGGGACACGAGCAGTACTTC

D gene: TRBD1
J gene: TRBJ1-2
V gene: TRBV11-2
clone size: NA
CDR3 protein: CASSLPGQGSVHGYTF
CDR3 DNA: TGTGCCAGCAGCCTACCTGGACAGGGCAGTGTCCATGGCTACACCTTC

D gene: NA
J gene: TRBJ2-2
V gene: TRBV3-1/TRBV3-2
clone size: NA
CDR3 protein: CASSHRTELNTGELFF
CDR3 DNA: TGTGCCAGCAGCCACAGGACAGAGCTAAACACCGGGGAGCTGTTTTTT

D gene: NA
J gene: TRBJ2-5
V gene: TRBV6-5
clone size: NA
CDR3 protein: CASRRRLGQETQYF
CDR3 DNA: TGTGCCAGCAGGCGACGACTAGGGCAAGAGACCCAGTACTTC

D gene: NA
J gene: TRBJ1-4
V gene: TRBV6-5
clone size: NA
CDR3 protein: CASSYSGSGLNEKLFF
CDR3 DNA: TGTGCCAGCAGTTACTCTGGGTCGGGACTTAATGAAAAACTGTTTTTT

D gene: NA
J gene: TRBJ1-3
V gene: TRBV30
clone size: few
CDR3 protein: CAWSLGGGNTIYF
CDR3 DNA: TGTGCCTGGAGTTTGGGAGGTGGAAACACCATATATTTT

D gene: TRBD2
J gene: TRBJ2-5
V gene: TRBV15
clone size: NA
CDR3 protein: CATTAGELEETQYF
CDR3 DNA: TGTGCCACCACGGCGGGAGAATTGGAAGAGACCCAGTACTTC

D gene: TRBD2
J gene: TRBJ2-3
V gene: TRBV27
clone size: few
CDR3 protein: CASSFLASLAGGSTDTQYF
CDR3 DNA: TGTGCCAGCAGTTTCCTCGCGTCGCTAGCGGGAGGGAGCACAGATACGCAGTATTTT

D gene: TRBD1
J gene: TRBJ1-3
V gene: TRBV18
clone size: NA
CDR3 protein: CASSSDRAGNTIYF
CDR3 DNA: TGTGCCAGCTCTTCGGACAGGGCTGGAAACACCATATATTTT

D gene: NA
J gene: TRBJ2-2
V gene: TRBV5-1
clone size: NA
CDR3 protein: CASSQRPSENTGELFF
CDR3 DNA: TGTGCCAGCAGCCAACGACCTAGCGAGAACACCGGGGAGCTGTTTTTT

D gene: NA
J gene: TRBJ1-2
V gene: TRBV9
clone size: NA
CDR3 protein: CASSAGRGHPLSTF
CDR3 DNA: TGTGCCAGCAGCGCCGGTCGGGGACACCCCTTATCGACCTTC

D gene: NA
J gene: TRBJ2-1
V gene: TRBV7-2
clone size: NA
CDR3 protein: CASSLATRISSYNEQFF
CDR3 DNA: TGTGCCAGCAGCTTAGCAACGAGAATTTCGTCCTACAATGAGCAGTTCTTC

D gene: TRBD1
J gene: TRBJ2-3
V gene: TRBV28
clone size: NA
CDR3 protein: CASSSIAPRGQGRTDTQYF
CDR3 DNA: TGTGCCAGCAGTTCTATTGCCCCAAGGGGACAGGGGAGGACAGATACGCAGTATTTT

D gene: TRBD2
J gene: TRBJ2-1
V gene: TRBV6-4
clone size: few
CDR3 protein: CASSDSGGPGNEQFF
CDR3 DNA: TGTGCCAGCAGTGATAGCGGGGGGCCGGGGAATGAGCAGTTCTTC

D gene: NA
J gene: TRBJ1-1
V gene: TRBV27
clone size: NA
CDR3 protein: CASSLSAGSTEAFF
CDR3 DNA: TGTGCCAGCAGTTTATCGGCGGGGAGCACTGAAGCTTTCTTT

D gene: NA
J gene: TRBJ1-3
V gene: TRBV7-9
clone size: NA
CDR3 protein: CASSAVSGNTIYF
CDR3 DNA: TGTGCCAGCAGCGCGGTCTCTGGAAACACCATATATTTT

D gene: NA
J gene: TRBJ1-1
V gene: TRBV9
clone size: NA
CDR3 protein: CASSLLGQEAFF
CDR3 DNA: TGTGCCAGCAGCTTACTGGGACAAGAAGCTTTCTTT

D gene: NA
J gene: TRBJ1-5
V gene: TRBV19
clone size: NA
CDR3 protein: CASTRGGQKEPQHF
CDR3 DNA: TGTGCCAGTACCCGGGGGGGACAAAAGGAGCCCCAGCATTTT

D gene: NA
J gene: TRBJ1-1
V gene: TRBV24-1
clone size: NA
CDR3 protein: CATSVAEAEAFF
CDR3 DNA: TGTGCCACCAGTGTAGCGGAGGCTGAAGCTTTCTTT

D gene: NA
J gene: TRBJ2-3
V gene: TRBV5-1
clone size: NA
CDR3 protein: CASSLRTDTQYF
CDR3 DNA: TGCGCCAGCAGCCTACGCACAGATACGCAGTATTTT

D gene: TRBD1
J gene: TRBJ2-5
V gene: TRBV15
clone size: NA
CDR3 protein: CATSRGQQETQYF
CDR3 DNA: TGTGCCACCAGCAGGGGACAGCAAGAGACCCAGTACTTC

D gene: NA
J gene: TRBJ2-1
V gene: TRBV12-5
clone size: NA
CDR3 protein: CASARVGEGNEQFF
CDR3 DNA: TGTGCTAGTGCCCGGGTGGGAGAAGGCAATGAGCAGTTCTTC

D gene: TRBD1
J gene: TRBJ1-4
V gene: TRBV9
clone size: NA
CDR3 protein: CASSVPGQGEKLFF
CDR3 DNA: TGTGCCAGCAGCGTACCGGGACAGGGCGAAAAACTGTTTTTT

D gene: NA
J gene: TRBJ1-1
V gene: TRBV5-1
clone size: once
CDR3 protein: CASRRQVNTEAFF
CDR3 DNA: TGTGCCAGCAGAAGACAGGTAAACACTGAAGCTTTCTTT

D gene: NA
J gene: TRBJ2-2
V gene: TRBV9
clone size: NA
CDR3 protein: CASSPTTGHVTGELFF
CDR3 DNA: TGTGCCAGCAGCCCAACAACGGGACATGTAACCGGGGAGCTGTTTTTT

D gene: TRBD1
J gene: TRBJ1-2
V gene: TRBV10-3
clone size: NA
CDR3 protein: CAISEGQGYGYTF
CDR3 DNA: TGTGCCATCAGTGAAGGACAGGGGTATGGCTACACCTTC

D gene: NA
J gene: TRBJ2-3
V gene: TRBV6-1
clone size: once
CDR3 protein: CASSEVGDTQYF
CDR3 DNA: TGTGCCAGCAGTGAAGTCGGAGATACGCAGTATTTT

D gene: NA
J gene: TRBJ1-5
V gene: TRBV19
clone size: NA
CDR3 protein: CASDEGGNQPQHF
CDR3 DNA: TGTGCCAGCGACGAGGGGGGGAATCAGCCCCAGCATTTT

D gene: TRBD2
J gene: TRBJ2-2
V gene: TRBV9
clone size: NA
CDR3 protein: CASSVGASLAGGSGELFF
CDR3 DNA: TGTGCCAGCAGCGTAGGGGCCTCGCTAGCGGGGGGGTCCGGGGAGCTGTTTTTT

D gene: TRBD1
J gene: TRBJ1-2
V gene: TRBV4-1
clone size: NA
CDR3 protein: CASSLRGDSPNFNYGYTF
CDR3 DNA: TGCGCCAGCAGCCTAAGGGGGGACAGTCCTAACTTTAACTATGGCTACACCTTC

D gene: TRBD1
J gene: TRBJ2-6
V gene: TRBV19
clone size: NA
CDR3 protein: CASSWRTGAGANVLTF
CDR3 DNA: TGTGCCAGTAGTTGGCGGACAGGGGCTGGGGCCAACGTCCTGACTTTC

D gene: TRBD1
J gene: TRBJ2-7
V gene: TRBV2
clone size: NA
CDR3 protein: CASSPGQGLQGLYEQYF
CDR3 DNA: TGTGCCAGCAGTCCGGGACAGGGTTTGCAAGGACTTTACGAGCAGTACTTC

D gene: NA
J gene: TRBJ2-7
V gene: TRBV27
clone size: NA
CDR3 protein: CASSPGPKYEQYF
CDR3 DNA: TGTGCCAGCAGTCCGGGTCCGAAATACGAGCAGTACTTC

D gene: NA
J gene: TRBJ2-5
V gene: TRBV5-1
clone size: once
CDR3 protein: CASSLSGQTVETQYF
CDR3 DNA: TGCGCCAGCAGCTTATCGGGACAAACTGTAGAGACCCAGTACTTC

D gene: TRBD1
J gene: TRBJ1-2
V gene: TRBV4-2
clone size: NA
CDR3 protein: CASSPRTGSNLYGYTF
CDR3 DNA: TGTGCCAGCAGCCCCCGGACAGGATCCAACCTCTATGGCTACACCTTC

D gene: NA
J gene: TRBJ1-5
V gene: TRBV6-4
clone size: NA
CDR3 protein: CASSDSEGRSHKSNQPQHF
CDR3 DNA: TGTGCCAGCAGTGACTCGGAGGGAAGGAGCCATAAAAGCAATCAGCCCCAGCATTTT

D gene: NA
J gene: TRBJ2-2
V gene: TRBV27
clone size: NA
CDR3 protein: CASSLVLPGTRGEGGELFF
CDR3 DNA: TGTGCCAGCAGCCTCGTCCTGCCCGGGACACGGGGGGAGGGCGGGGAGCTGTTTTTT

D gene: NA
J gene: TRBJ1-1
V gene: TRBV18
clone size: NA
CDR3 protein: CASSPTGIPLRTEAFF
CDR3 DNA: TGTGCCAGCTCACCTACGGGAATCCCCCTTAGGACTGAAGCTTTCTTT

D gene: TRBD1
J gene: TRBJ1-2
V gene: TRBV4-3
clone size: once
CDR3 protein: CASSQDPQTGWGYTF
CDR3 DNA: TGCGCCAGCAGCCAAGATCCCCAGACAGGGTGGGGCTACACCTTC

D gene: NA
J gene: TRBJ1-4
V gene: TRBV7-9
clone size: few
CDR3 protein: CASSLAGGFINEKLFF
CDR3 DNA: TGTGCCAGCAGCTTAGCAGGAGGGTTTATTAATGAAAAACTGTTTTTT

D gene: NA
J gene: TRBJ2-1
V gene: TRBV9
clone size: NA
CDR3 protein: CASSVVGEVSYNEQFF
CDR3 DNA: TGTGCCAGCAGCGTAGTGGGGGAGGTATCCTACAATGAGCAGTTCTTC

D gene: NA
J gene: TRBJ1-2
V gene: TRBV5-4
clone size: NA
CDR3 protein: CASSLGAKGDYGYTF
CDR3 DNA: TGTGCCAGCAGCTTGGGGGCTAAAGGGGACTATGGCTACACCTTC

D gene: TRBD2
J gene: TRBJ2-5
V gene: TRBV2
clone size: NA
CDR3 protein: CASRTGTIHQETQYF
CDR3 DNA: TGTGCCAGCAGAACCGGGACTATCCATCAAGAGACCCAGTACTTC

D gene: NA
J gene: TRBJ1-2
V gene: TRBV2
clone size: NA
CDR3 protein: CASSARTDTTYGYTF
CDR3 DNA: TGTGCCAGCAGTGCTAGGACAGATACTACCTATGGCTACACCTTC

D gene: TRBD1
J gene: TRBJ1-1
V gene: TRBV7-3
clone size: NA
CDR3 protein: CASSEDRGREAFF
CDR3 DNA: TGTGCCAGCAGCGAGGACAGGGGGAGAGAAGCTTTCTTT

D gene: TRBD2
J gene: TRBJ2-3
V gene: TRBV2
clone size: NA
CDR3 protein: CASKRTSGGTDTQYF
CDR3 DNA: TGTGCCAGCAAACGGACTAGCGGGGGCACAGATACGCAGTATTTT

D gene: TRBD1
J gene: TRBJ1-2
V gene: TRBV12-3/TRBV12-4
clone size: NA
CDR3 protein: CASRGQSGIHTF
CDR3 DNA: TGTGCCAGCAGGGGACAGTCTGGAATCCACACCTTC